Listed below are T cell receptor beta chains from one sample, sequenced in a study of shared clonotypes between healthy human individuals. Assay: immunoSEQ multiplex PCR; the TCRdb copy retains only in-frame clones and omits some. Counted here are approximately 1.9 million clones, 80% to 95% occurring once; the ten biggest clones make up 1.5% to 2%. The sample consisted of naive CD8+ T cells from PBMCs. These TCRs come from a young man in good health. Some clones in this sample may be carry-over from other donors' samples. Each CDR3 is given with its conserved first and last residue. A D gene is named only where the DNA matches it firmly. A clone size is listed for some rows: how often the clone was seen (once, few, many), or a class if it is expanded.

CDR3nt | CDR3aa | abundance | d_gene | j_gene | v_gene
TGCGCCAGCAGCTTTGGGATAGCGGGAAGCTCCTACAATGAGCAGTTCTTC | CASSFGIAGSSYNEQFF | NA | TRBD2 | TRBJ2-1 | TRBV5-1
TGTGCCAGCATTGACAGGGGAGCTAACTATGGCTACACCTTC | CASIDRGANYGYTF | NA | TRBD1 | TRBJ1-2 | TRBV6-5
TGTGCCAGCAGCTTGCGCACAGATACGCAGTATTTT | CASSLRTDTQYF | NA | NA | TRBJ2-3 | TRBV7-9
TGTGCCAGCAGCGTAGGTCCCCGGGACACCTACGAGCAGTACTTC | CASSVGPRDTYEQYF | NA | NA | TRBJ2-7 | TRBV9
TGTGCCAGCAGCTTAGGGAGGATCACTGAAGCTTTCTTT | CASSLGRITEAFF | few | NA | TRBJ1-1 | TRBV7-9
TGTGCCAGCAGGGGACAGGGGCCTGCTAATGAAAAACTGTTTTTT | CASRGQGPANEKLFF | NA | TRBD1 | TRBJ1-4 | TRBV28
TGCAGTGCCGCCGGAGGTGAGCAGTTCTTC | CSAAGGEQFF | NA | NA | TRBJ2-1 | TRBV20-1
TGTGCCAGCAGTGAAGCGCGGGGACAGCTCACAGATACGCAGTATTTT | CASSEARGQLTDTQYF | once | NA | TRBJ2-3 | TRBV6-1
TGCAGCGCTCGACCGGGGGTGCCTAACACTGAAGCTTTCTTT | CSARPGVPNTEAFF | NA | NA | TRBJ1-1 | TRBV29-1
TGTGCCAGCAGCTTAGGGGGAGTACTGGCCACAGATACGCAGTATTTT | CASSLGGVLATDTQYF | NA | NA | TRBJ2-3 | TRBV7-9
TGTGCCATCAGTCCGCCCTCATCTGGAAACACCATATATTTT | CAISPPSSGNTIYF | NA | NA | TRBJ1-3 | TRBV10-3
TGCAGTGCTAGACTGAACACTGAAGCTTTCTTT | CSARLNTEAFF | NA | NA | TRBJ1-1 | TRBV20-1
TGTGCCTGGAGGGGGCTAGCGGGAGTGCGCTACGAGCAGTACTTC | CAWRGLAGVRYEQYF | NA | TRBD2 | TRBJ2-7 | TRBV30
TGCAGCGCTGACATCCGGGACAGGGCTATGAACACTGAAGCTTTCTTT | CSADIRDRAMNTEAFF | NA | TRBD1 | TRBJ1-1 | TRBV29-1
TGCAGCGTTGCCGGGACAGTCGGAGGATACGAGCAGTACTTC | CSVAGTVGGYEQYF | NA | TRBD1 | TRBJ2-7 | TRBV29-1
TGCGCCAGCAGCCAAGTCAGCAGGGTAGACGAGCAGTACTTC | CASSQVSRVDEQYF | NA | NA | TRBJ2-7 | TRBV4-1
TGTGCCAGCAGCCCCGGCGGGAGAAACAATGAGCAGTTCTTC | CASSPGGRNNEQFF | NA | TRBD2 | TRBJ2-1 | TRBV11-2
TGTGCCACCAGCAGAGAGGGTATGACCGGGGAGCTGTTTTTT | CATSREGMTGELFF | NA | NA | TRBJ2-2 | TRBV15
TGTGCCAGTAGTATCCCCGGGGTAAGGGGGCCCTGGGAGGCTTTCTTT | CASSIPGVRGPWEAFF | few | TRBD1 | TRBJ1-1 | TRBV19
TGTGCCAGCAGTTTAGCTAACCGGAAACTAACCAGAGACAGTACAGGCAATCAGCCCCAGCATTTT | CASSLANRKLTRDSTGNQPQHF | once | NA | TRBJ1-5 | TRBV28
TGCAGCGTTGAAGTTCGATACGAGCAGTACTTC | CSVEVRYEQYF | NA | NA | TRBJ2-7 | TRBV29-1
TGCGCCAGCAGCTCGGGACTAGCGGGTCCGAGCTCCTACAATGAGCAGTTCTTC | CASSSGLAGPSSYNEQFF | NA | TRBD2 | TRBJ2-1 | TRBV5-1
TGTGCCAGCAGTTTACTTACTAGCGGGAGGTACAATGAGCAGTTCTTC | CASSLLTSGRYNEQFF | NA | TRBD2 | TRBJ2-1 | TRBV27
TGTGCCAGCAGTTTAAAAGACCTAAGCTACGAGCAGTACTTC | CASSLKDLSYEQYF | NA | NA | TRBJ2-7 | TRBV28
TGCAGCGTTGAAGGGACTAGCGGTTCCAACTCCATCTACGAGCAGTACTTC | CSVEGTSGSNSIYEQYF | NA | TRBD2 | TRBJ2-7 | TRBV29-1
TGTGCCAGCAGCTTACAGGGATTCGAAGGAACCGGGGAGCTGTTTTTT | CASSLQGFEGTGELFF | NA | NA | TRBJ2-2 | TRBV11-2
TGTGCCAGCACCCTAGCGGGAGAGTTTTACGAGCAGTACTTC | CASTLAGEFYEQYF | once | TRBD2 | TRBJ2-7 | TRBV13
TGTGCCAGCAGTTTCCGAATCACACGGTTAGGGGATGAGCAGTTCTTC | CASSFRITRLGDEQFF | NA | NA | TRBJ2-1 | TRBV27